This T cell receptor beta chain was retrieved from a study of shared clonotypes between healthy human individuals. Overall study findings and caveats: The diversity represented, both genetic and in exposure history, was limited by few donors.

This CDR3 region has 15 residues. Germline CDR1 and CDR2: SGHTA and FQGNSA. Between the trimmed V and J ends, which lost 1 base and 11 bases, there was a span of 20 bases. Method: immunoSEQ multiplex PCR; TCRdb's copy keeps in-frame clones and lacks some. The table shows 2,500,000 or so clones, with 85% to 95% occurring only once. A word on this clone: Antigen: not known.

This TCR was recovered from a man in his late teens or twenties in good health. The sequenced material came from naive CD4+ T cells sorted from blood. Documented subset: CD45RA+ positively selected. The genes are TRBV7-2 and TRBJ1-1, with D perhaps matching TRBD1 (5 bases). The CDR3: CASSLVGAQPIEAFF. In nucleotides, the CDR3 is TGTGCCAGCAGCTTAGTTGGGGCCCAACCCATTGAGGCTTTCTTT. Drawing the rest from reference TRBV7-2 and TRBJ1-1, the complete variable domain is GAGVSQSPSNKVTEKGKDVELRCDPISGHTALYWYRQSLGQGLEFLIYFQGNSAPDKSGLPSDRFSAERTGGSVSTLTIQRTQQEDSAVYLCASSLVGAQPIEAFFGQGTRLTVV.